The 19 T cell receptor beta chains in this list originate from one sample, sequenced in a study of metastatic and nonmetastatic thyroid tumors. TCRdb reprocessed the PCR reads via MiXCR. The table lists 24,000 or so clones, approximately 23% of them singletons. No treatment had been given to any patient before thyroid surgery. The source material was tumor tissue. These receptors came from a female donor with papillary thyroid cancer or a benign thyroid nodule (not recorded which). Some clones in this sample may be carry-over from other donors' samples.

The chain joins TRBV30 to TRBJ2-7; no clear D. The V and J ends lost 2 bases and 3 bases respectively, with 11 bases between them. Germline CDR1 reads GTSNPN; CDR2 reads SVGIG (reference sequence). The CDR3 spans 13 residues. The CDR3 here is CAWSLGSDYEQYF. CDR3 bases: TGTGCCTGGAGTCTTGGATCTGACTACGAGCAGTACTTC. Filled out from reference TRBV30 and TRBJ2-7, the complete variable domain reads SQTIHQWPATLVQPVGSPLSLECTVEGTSNPNLYWYRQAAGRGLQLLFYSVGIGQISSEVPQNLSASRPQDRQFILSSKKLLLSDSGFYLCAWSLGSDYEQYFGPGTRLTVT.

This clone has ten or more counts. The gene calls are TRBV18 and TRBJ1-2; unclear D gene. CDR1 KGHSH and CDR2 LQKENI come from the germline V gene. The ends were cut back, 2 bases at V and 7 bases at J, with 11 bases in the middle. CDR3 length: 13 amino acids. Written as DNA, the CDR3 is TGTGCCAGCTCACCATCTGGGGATCGTGGCTACACCTTC. It codes for CASSPSGDRGYTF. The full variable domain, completed using reference TRBV18 and TRBJ1-2, is NAGVMQNPRHLVRRRGQEARLRCSPMKGHSHVYWYRQLPEEGLKFMVYLQKENIIDESGMPKERFSAEFPKEGPSILRIQQVVRGDSAAYFCASSPSGDRGYTFGSGTRLTVV.

This clone was found once. The rearrangement uses TRBV4-1 and TRBJ2-1; possible D gene TRBD2, 6 bases. Trimming stripped 1 base from V and 3 bases from J, with 16 bases between. CDR3 size: 17 residues. CDR1 MGHRA and CDR2 YSYEKL come from the germline V gene. CDR3: CASSQGAAGKIYNEQFF. The CDR3 DNA reads as TGCGCCAGCAGCCAAGGAGCGGCGGGGAAGATCTACAATGAGCAGTTCTTC.

J is TRBJ2-5 and V is TRBV5-1; 8 nucleotides align to TRBD2. Germline V gives CDR1 SGHRS, CDR2 YFSETQ. This CDR3 is built from 15 residues. V shed 2 bases and J 9 bases; nucleotides not matched to a gene: 12. This chain's CDR3 is CASSLTTVAGSAQYF. CDR3 DNA sequence: TGCGCCAGCAGCTTAACCACAGTAGCGGGATCGGCCCAGTACTTC.

V gene TRBV14 combines with J gene TRBJ2-1; TRBD2 matches 10 bases. Trimming removed 6 bases from V and 9 bases from J; junction bases left unmatched: 26. CDR3 size: 20 residues. Germline CDR1 SGHDN, CDR2 FVKESK. CDR3 sequence: CASSPTPPWSGRAVFCEQFF. The CDR3 DNA reads as TGTGCCAGCAGTCCAACCCCCCCGTGGAGCGGGAGGGCCGTTTTTTGTGAGCAGTTCTTC.

This chain connects TRBV9 to TRBJ1-3; D is possibly TRBD1 (6 bases). Per the germline V gene, CDR1 is SGDLS and CDR2 is YYNGEE. CDR3 length: 15 amino acids. Trimming shortened V by 4 bases and J by 8 bases, and 19 bases separated the two germline ends. CDR3 in DNA: TGTGCCAGCAGCTCCCGTGGACAGTTATGGGACACCATATATTTT. Protein: CASSSRGQLWDTIYF. The complete variable domain, with remaining parts taken from reference TRBV9 and TRBJ1-3, reads DSGVTQTPKHLITATGQRVTLRCSPRSGDLSVYWYQQSLDQGLQFLIQYYNGEERAKGNILERFSAQQFPDLHSELNLSSLELGDSALYFCASSSRGQLWDTIYFGEGSWLTVV.

CDR3 DNA: TGTGCCTGGAGTGGCGCCGGGGGCTACACCTTC. Amino acids: CAWSGAGGYTF. The chain has TRBV30 and TRBJ1-2; D gene uncertain. V dropped 1 base and J dropped 8 bases, with 8 bases sitting between them. Germline V gives CDR1 GTSNPN, CDR2 SVGIG (reference sequence). The CDR3 contains 11 residues.

This rearrangement joins TRBV11-2 to TRBJ2-1, with 11 positions matching TRBD2. With V trimmed by 4 bases and J by 10 bases, 15 bases remained unmatched. Germline assignment: CDR1 SGHAT and CDR2 FQNNGV. The length of the CDR3 is 17 residues. The CDR3 reads CASSSLLAGGAIHEQFF. In DNA, the CDR3 is TGTGCCAGCAGCTCTCTGTTAGCGGGAGGGGCGATTCACGAGCAGTTCTTC.

The chain recombines TRBV11-2 with TRBJ2-3; 8 bases align to TRBD2. This CDR3 comprises 16 residues. Germline V lookup: CDR1 SGHAT, CDR2 FQNNGV. Trimming cost V 5 bases and J 4 bases; bases outside gene matches: 11. The CDR3 protein is CASSLGGGRNADTQYF. The CDR3 DNA follows: TGTGCCAGCAGCCTTGGGGGCGGGAGGAACGCAGATACGCAGTATTTT.

Only a few counts were recorded for this clone. The V gene is TRBV5-6, the J gene TRBJ2-7, with a tentative D call TRBD1 (6 bases). The V gene lost 3 bases and the J gene lost 2 bases, with 12 bases spanning the gap. This CDR3 contains 14 residues. CDR1 SGHDT and CDR2 YYEEEE come from the germline V gene. The DNA for the CDR3 is TGTGCCAGCAGCTCCCTTGGACAGACCTACGAGCAGTACTTC. Protein: CASSSLGQTYEQYF.

This clone came up many times. The CDR3 bases are TGTGCCAGCAGCCCAATAGACAGGAACACTGAAGCTTTCTTT. This translates into CASSPIDRNTEAFF. This chain connects TRBV3-1 to TRBJ1-1, with a weak D call TRBD1 (5 bases). This CDR3 is 14 amino acids long. Trimming stripped 4 bases from V and 1 base from J, with 10 bases between. Germline V gene lookup returns CDR1 LGHDT and CDR2 YNNKEL (reference sequence).

The rearrangement links TRBV7-9 to TRBJ1-1; 10 nucleotides agree with TRBD1. CDR1 is SEHNR, CDR2 FQNEAQ, per germline (reference sequence). The J segment lost 8 bases and the V segment lost 5 bases, leaving 5 bases of the junction unmatched. The CDR3 is 13 amino acids. The DNA for the CDR3 is TGTGCCAGCAGCGTAGACAGGGGGCGCGAAGCTTTCTTT. It specifies CASSVDRGREAFF.

The CDR3 DNA sequence: TGCGCCAGCAGCTTGGTTGCGGGGAACACTGAAGCTTTCTTT. Translated, it gives CASSLVAGNTEAFF. The chain employs TRBV5-1 and TRBJ1-1; no firm D call. The germline V and J ends were trimmed by 0 bases and 1 base, with 7 bases remaining between them. The CDR3 runs to 14 residues. Per the germline V gene, CDR1 is SGHRS and CDR2 is YFSETQ.

In its sample, this clone is large. In DNA, the CDR3 is TGTGCCAGCAGGGGGCAGTTTGATGGCTACACCTTC. Protein sequence: CASRGQFDGYTF. This chain connects TRBV25-1 to TRBJ1-2; D is perhaps TRBD1 (5 bases). Germline CDR1 MGHDK, CDR2 SYGVNS. V gave up 6 bases and J gave up 6 bases, with 11 bases separating them. This CDR3 spans 12 amino acids.

This clone was counted many times. This specimen includes other DNA sequences encoding the same CDR3. The rearrangement uses TRBV6-1 and TRBJ1-3; the D is unclear. Trimming removed 5 bases from V and 0 bases from J, with 11 bases in between. This CDR3 contains 15 residues. Germline CDR1 reads MNHNS; CDR2 reads SASEGT. In DNA, the CDR3 is TGTGCCAGCAGTCCTTTGGAGGGCTCTGGAAACACCATATATTTT. Translating gives CASSPLEGSGNTIYF.

This rearrangement joins TRBV6-1 to TRBJ1-5; no firm D call. The CDR3 loop spans 13 amino acids. Germline V gives CDR1 MNHNS, CDR2 SASEGT. V lost 2 bases, J lost 7 bases, and 9 bases lay in between. The CDR3 region has the DNA TGTGCCAGCAGTGAACGGGGTGTCCAGCCCCAGCATTTT. This gives the protein CASSERGVQPQHF.

V usage is TRBV19 and J usage is TRBJ1-1; weak D call: TRBD1 (5 bases). Germline CDR1 and CDR2: LNHDA and SQIVND (reference sequence). Trimming removed 3 bases from V and 1 base from J, with 9 bases in between. CDR3 length equals 14 residues. In DNA form, the CDR3 reads TGTGCCAGTAGTATCCAGGGAGCGAACACTGAAGCTTTCTTT. The encoded protein is CASSIQGANTEAFF.

For the CDR3, the DNA is TGTGCCAGCAGTGAAAAAAGGGGACGGGACTACGAGCAGTACTTC. Amino acids: CASSEKRGRDYEQYF. J is TRBJ2-7 and V is TRBV25-1; D tentatively fits TRBD1 or TRBD2 (5 bases each). The CDR3 has 15 residues. With 2 bases removed from V and 3 bases from J, the gap between germline ends came to 14 bases. Germline V gene sequence: CDR1 MGHDK, CDR2 SYGVNS.

This clone was observed a handful of times. The chain combines TRBV12-3 or TRBV12-4 with TRBJ2-7, with D unresolved. The CDR3 extends over 12 amino acids. V was pared by 5 bases and J by 4 bases, with 9 bases between. The CDR3 is CASSPAWYEQYF. The CDR3 DNA reads as TGTGCCAGCAGTCCCGCTTGGTACGAGCAGTACTTC.